This T cell receptor beta chain was profiled in a study of T cells in Graves' hyperthyroidism and ophthalmopathy. The sample holds many counts of this clonotype. V was cut by 3 bases and J by 5 bases, with 15 bases left in between. This CDR3 contains 14 residues. Germline-derived CDR1 and CDR2 are SGDLS and YYNGEE. Amplification yielded TCR beta CDR3 regions, with RNA transcripts as the source. A first-round RT-PCR of the TCR CDR3 used the HTBI primer set. Via MiXCR, TCRdb re-called the multiplex PCR reads, giving one row per CDR3 protein. The sample lists hundreds of thousands of distinct CDR3 sequences; around a quarter were seen once.

This clonotype was obtained from a man in his forties or fifties with Graves' hyperthyroidism that later progressed to Graves' ophthalmopathy. Specimen: blood. The V call is TRBV9, the J call TRBJ2-7; D not certain. The CDR3 reads CASSGRGGWDEQYF. The CDR3 nucleotides are TGTGCCAGCAGCGGGCGCGGTGGTTGGGACGAGCAGTACTTC.